These 3 T cell receptor beta chains originate from one sample sequenced in a study of response to subunit inactivated influenza vaccine. Each CDR3 protein is one row after TCRdb ran MiXCR on the RT-PCR reads. This sample carries 550,000 to 650,000 distinct CDR3 sequences, 12% of them seen once, and the ten largest clones take approximately 10%. This specimen was PBMCs from blood, taken on the day of vaccination. The receptors here all came from a man aged 50-59 years who received an inactivated influenza vaccine.

With regard to this clonotype: A read error may explain this, as a much larger clone is one base away. This chain links TRBV10-3 with TRBJ2-7; D may be TRBD2 (5 bases). Germline lookup yields CDR1 ENHRY and CDR2 SYGVKD. Trimming shortened V by 2 bases and J by 3 bases, and 14 bases separated the two germline ends. The CDR3 has 15 amino acids. The CDR3 protein is CAISEESWRNYEQYF. The CDR3 bases are TGTGCCATCAGTGAGGAGAGCTGGAGGAACTACGAGCAGTACTTC.

Ten or more counts support this clonotype. The chain is built from TRBV12-3 or TRBV12-4 and TRBJ1-1; no clear D gene. The V gene lost 7 bases and the J gene lost 4 bases, with 16 bases spanning the gap. This CDR3 has 14 residues. Here the CDR3 DNA reads TGTGCCAGCAAAGGAAGCGGCTTTTTCACTGAAGCTTTCTTT. Translating it yields CASKGSGFFTEAFF.

The rearrangement uses TRBV5-1 and TRBJ2-3; 7 bases agree with TRBD1. The CDR3 has 13 residues. Germline-derived CDR1 and CDR2 are SGHRS and YFSETQ. The ends lost 4 bases at V and 4 bases at J; junction bases unmatched: 3. CDR3: CASSGTGADTQYF. Here the CDR3 DNA reads TGCGCCAGCAGCGGAACAGGGGCAGATACGCAGTATTTT.